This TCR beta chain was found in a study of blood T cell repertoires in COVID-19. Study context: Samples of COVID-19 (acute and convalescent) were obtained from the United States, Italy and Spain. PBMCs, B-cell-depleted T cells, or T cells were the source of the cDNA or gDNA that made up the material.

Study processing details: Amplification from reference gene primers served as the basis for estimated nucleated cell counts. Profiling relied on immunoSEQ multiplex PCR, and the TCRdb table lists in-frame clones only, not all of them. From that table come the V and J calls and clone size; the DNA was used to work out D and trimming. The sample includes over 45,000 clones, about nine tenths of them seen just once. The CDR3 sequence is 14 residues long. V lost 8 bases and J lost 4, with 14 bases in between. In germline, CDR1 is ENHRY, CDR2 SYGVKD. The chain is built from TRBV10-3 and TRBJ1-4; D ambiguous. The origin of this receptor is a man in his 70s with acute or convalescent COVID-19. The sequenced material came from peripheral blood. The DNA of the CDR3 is TGTGCCATCGGCCCGGGAGATAATAATGAAAAACTGTTTTTT. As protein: CAIGPGDNNEKLFF.